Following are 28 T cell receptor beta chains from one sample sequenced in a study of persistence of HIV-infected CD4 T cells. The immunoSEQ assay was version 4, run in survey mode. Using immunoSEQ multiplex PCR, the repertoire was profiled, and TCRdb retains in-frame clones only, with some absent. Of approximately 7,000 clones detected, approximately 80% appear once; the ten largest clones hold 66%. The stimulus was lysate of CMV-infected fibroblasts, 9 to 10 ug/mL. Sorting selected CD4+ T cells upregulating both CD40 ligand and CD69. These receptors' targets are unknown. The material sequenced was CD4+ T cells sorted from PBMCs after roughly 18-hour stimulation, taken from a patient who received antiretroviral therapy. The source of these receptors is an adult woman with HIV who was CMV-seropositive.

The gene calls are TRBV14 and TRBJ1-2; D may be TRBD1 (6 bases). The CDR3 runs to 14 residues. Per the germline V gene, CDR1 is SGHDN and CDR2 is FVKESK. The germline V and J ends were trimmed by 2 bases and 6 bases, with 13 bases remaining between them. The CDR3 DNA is TGTGCCAGCAGCCAAACAGGGAGGGTGGATGGCTACACCTTC. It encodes CASSQTGRVDGYTF. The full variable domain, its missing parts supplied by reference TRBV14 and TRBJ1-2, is EAGVTQFPSHSVIEKGQTVTLRCDPISGHDNLYWYRRVMGKEIKFLLHFVKESKQDESGMPNNRFLAERTGGTYSTLKVQPAELEDSGVYFCASSQTGRVDGYTFGSGTRLTVV.

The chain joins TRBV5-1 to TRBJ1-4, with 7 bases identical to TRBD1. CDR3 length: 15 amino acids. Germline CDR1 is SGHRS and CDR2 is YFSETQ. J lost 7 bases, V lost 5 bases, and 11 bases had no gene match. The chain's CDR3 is CASSITGAGGEKLFF. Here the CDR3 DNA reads TGCGCCAGCAGTATAACAGGGGCCGGGGGTGAAAAACTGTTTTTT.

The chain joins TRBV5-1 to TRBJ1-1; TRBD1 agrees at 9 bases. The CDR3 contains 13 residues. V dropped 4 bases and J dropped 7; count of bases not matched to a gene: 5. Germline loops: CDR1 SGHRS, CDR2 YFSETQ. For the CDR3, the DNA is TGCGCCAGCAGCGAGGACAGGGGACATGAAGCTTTCTTT. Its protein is CASSEDRGHEAFF.

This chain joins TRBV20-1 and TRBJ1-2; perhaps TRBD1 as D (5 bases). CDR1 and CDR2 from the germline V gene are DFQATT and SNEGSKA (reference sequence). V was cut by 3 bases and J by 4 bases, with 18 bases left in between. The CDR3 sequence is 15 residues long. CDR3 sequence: CSASIGAVNGYGYTF. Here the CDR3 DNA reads TGCAGTGCTAGTATCGGGGCCGTTAATGGCTATGGCTACACCTTC.

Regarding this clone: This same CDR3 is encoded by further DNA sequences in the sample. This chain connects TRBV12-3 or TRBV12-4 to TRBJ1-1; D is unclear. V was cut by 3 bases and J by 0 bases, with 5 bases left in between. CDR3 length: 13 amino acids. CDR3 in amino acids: CASSFQMNTEAFF. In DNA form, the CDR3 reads TGTGCCAGCAGTTTCCAGATGAACACTGAAGCTTTCTTT.

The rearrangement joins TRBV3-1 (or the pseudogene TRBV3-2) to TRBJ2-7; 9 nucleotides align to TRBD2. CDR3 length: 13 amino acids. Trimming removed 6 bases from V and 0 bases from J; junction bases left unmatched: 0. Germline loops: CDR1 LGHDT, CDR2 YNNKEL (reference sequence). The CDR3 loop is CASRTSGSYEQYF. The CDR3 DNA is TGTGCCAGCAGGACTAGCGGCTCCTACGAGCAGTACTTC.

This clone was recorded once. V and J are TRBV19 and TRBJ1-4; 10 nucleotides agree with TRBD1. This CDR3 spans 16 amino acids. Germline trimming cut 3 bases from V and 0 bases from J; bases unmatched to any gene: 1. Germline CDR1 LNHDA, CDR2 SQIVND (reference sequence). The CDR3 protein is CASSIGTGATNEKLFF. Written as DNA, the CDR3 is TGTGCCAGTAGTATCGGGACAGGGGCAACTAATGAAAAACTGTTTTTT.

The CDR3 sequence is CASTGDRMGTEAFF. CDR3 coding DNA: TGTGCCAGTACCGGAGACAGGATGGGGACTGAAGCTTTCTTT. V and J are TRBV19 and TRBJ1-1, with D possibly being TRBD1 (6 bases). The CDR3 runs 14 residues. The ends were cut back, 7 bases at V and 5 bases at J, with 17 bases in the middle. Germline values: CDR1 LNHDA, CDR2 SQIVND (reference sequence).

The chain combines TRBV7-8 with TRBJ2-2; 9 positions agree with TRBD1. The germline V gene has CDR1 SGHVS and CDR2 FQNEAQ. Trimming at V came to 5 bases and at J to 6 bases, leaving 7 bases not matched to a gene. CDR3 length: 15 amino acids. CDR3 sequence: CASSPGTGIAGELFF. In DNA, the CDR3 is TGTGCCAGCAGCCCCGGGACAGGGATCGCCGGGGAGCTGTTTTTT.

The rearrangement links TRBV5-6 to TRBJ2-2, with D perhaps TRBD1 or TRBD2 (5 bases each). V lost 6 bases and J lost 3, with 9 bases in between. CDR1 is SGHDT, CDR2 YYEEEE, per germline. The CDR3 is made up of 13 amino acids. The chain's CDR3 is CASTGGHTGELFF. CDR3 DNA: TGTGCCAGCACTGGGGGACACACCGGGGAGCTGTTTTTT.

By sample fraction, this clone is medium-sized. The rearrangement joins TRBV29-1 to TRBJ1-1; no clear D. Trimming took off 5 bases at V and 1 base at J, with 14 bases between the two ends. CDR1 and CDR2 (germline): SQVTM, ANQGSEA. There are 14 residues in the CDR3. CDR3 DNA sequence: TGCAGCGTTCTTAACGTCGAGGGGAACACTGAAGCTTTCTTT. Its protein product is CSVLNVEGNTEAFF.

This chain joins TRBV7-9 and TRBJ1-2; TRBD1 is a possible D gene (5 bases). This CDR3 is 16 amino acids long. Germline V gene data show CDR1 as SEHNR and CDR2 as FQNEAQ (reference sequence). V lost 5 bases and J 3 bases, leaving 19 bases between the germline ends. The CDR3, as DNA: TGTGCCAGCAGCCCCCTGTGGGGGTTCGATTACTATGGCTACACCTTC. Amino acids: CASSPLWGFDYYGYTF. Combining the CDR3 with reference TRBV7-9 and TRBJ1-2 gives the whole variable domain DTGVSQNPRHKITKRGQNVTFRCDPISEHNRLYWYRQTLGQGPEFLTYFQNEAQLEKSRLLSDRFSAERPKGSFSTLEIQRTEQGDSAMYLCASSPLWGFDYYGYTFGSGTRLTVV.

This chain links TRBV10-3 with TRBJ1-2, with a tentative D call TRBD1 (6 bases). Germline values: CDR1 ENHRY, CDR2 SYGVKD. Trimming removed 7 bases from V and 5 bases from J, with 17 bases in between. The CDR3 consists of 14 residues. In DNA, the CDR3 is TGTGCCATCACCCCGGAGGACAGTGAATATGGCTACACCTTC. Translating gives CAITPEDSEYGYTF.

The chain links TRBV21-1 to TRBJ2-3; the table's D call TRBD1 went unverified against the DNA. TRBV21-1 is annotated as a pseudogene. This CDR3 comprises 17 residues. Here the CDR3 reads CASSNHRAGPCTDTQYF. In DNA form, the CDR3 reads TGTGCCAGCAGCAATCACAGGGCAGGGCCATGCACAGATACGCAGTATTTT.

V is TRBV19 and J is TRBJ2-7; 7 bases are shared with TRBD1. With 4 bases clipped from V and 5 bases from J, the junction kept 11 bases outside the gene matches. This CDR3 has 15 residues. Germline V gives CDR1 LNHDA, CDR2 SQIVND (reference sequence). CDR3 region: CASSTATGPLHEQYF. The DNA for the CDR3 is TGTGCCAGTAGTACTGCGACAGGGCCCCTCCACGAGCAGTACTTC.

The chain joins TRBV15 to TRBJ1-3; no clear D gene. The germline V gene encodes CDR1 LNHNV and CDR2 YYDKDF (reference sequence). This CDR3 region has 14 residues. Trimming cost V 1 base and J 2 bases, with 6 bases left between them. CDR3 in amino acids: CATSRGGAGNTIYF. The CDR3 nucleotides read TGTGCCACCAGCAGAGGGGGTGCTGGAAACACCATATATTTT. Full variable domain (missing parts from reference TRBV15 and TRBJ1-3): DAMVIQNPRYQVTQFGKPVTLSCSQTLNHNVMYWYQQKSSQAPKLLFHYYDKDFNNEADTPDNFQSRRPNTSFCFLDIRSPGLGDTAMYLCATSRGGAGNTIYFGEGSWLTVV.

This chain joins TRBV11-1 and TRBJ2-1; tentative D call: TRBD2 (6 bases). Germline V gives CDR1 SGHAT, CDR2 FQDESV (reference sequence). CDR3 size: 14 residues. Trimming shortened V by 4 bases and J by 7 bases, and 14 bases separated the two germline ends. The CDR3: CASSSGPGGNEQFF. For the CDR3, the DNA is TGTGCCAGCAGCTCCGGGCCTGGGGGGAATGAGCAGTTCTTC.

As DNA, the CDR3 is TGCAGCGTTGTAACCCGAGACAGGGTCACTGAAGCTTTCTTT. It specifies CSVVTRDRVTEAFF. The chain couples TRBV29-1 to TRBJ1-1; 7 bases map to TRBD1. V lost 4 bases to trimming and J lost 4 bases; unmatched junction nucleotides: 9. Germline CDR1 reads SQVTM; CDR2 reads ANQGSEA. This CDR3 contains 14 residues.

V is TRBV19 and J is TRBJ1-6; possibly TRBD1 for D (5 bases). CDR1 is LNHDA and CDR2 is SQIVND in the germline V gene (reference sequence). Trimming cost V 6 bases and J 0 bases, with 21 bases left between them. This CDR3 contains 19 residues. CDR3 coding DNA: TGTGCCAGTAGCCGAAACGCGGGAGGGGTAAGCTCCTATAATTCACCCCTCCACTTT. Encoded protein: CASSRNAGGVSSYNSPLHF.

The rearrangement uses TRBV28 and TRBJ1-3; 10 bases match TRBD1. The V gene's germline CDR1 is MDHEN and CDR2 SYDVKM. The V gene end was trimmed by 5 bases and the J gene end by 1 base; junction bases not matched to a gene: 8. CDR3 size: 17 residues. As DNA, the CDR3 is TGTGCCAGCAGTCCGTCGACAGGGGGCTGGTCTGGAAACACCATATATTTT. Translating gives CASSPSTGGWSGNTIYF.

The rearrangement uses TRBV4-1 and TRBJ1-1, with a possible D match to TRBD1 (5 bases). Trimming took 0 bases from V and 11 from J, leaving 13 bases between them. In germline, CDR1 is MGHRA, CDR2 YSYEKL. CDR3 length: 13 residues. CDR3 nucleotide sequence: TGCGCCAGCAGCCAAGAGGGAGGGGTGTGGGCTTTCTTT. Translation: CASSQEGGVWAFF.

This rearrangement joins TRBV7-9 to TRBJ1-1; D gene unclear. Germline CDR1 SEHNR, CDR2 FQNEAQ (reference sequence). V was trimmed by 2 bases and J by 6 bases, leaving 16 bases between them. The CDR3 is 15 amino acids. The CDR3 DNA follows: TGTGCCAGCAGCTTATTTGGGAGCCCCGGAGCTGAAGCTTTCTTT. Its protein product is CASSLFGSPGAEAFF. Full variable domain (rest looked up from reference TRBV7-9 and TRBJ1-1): DTGVSQNPRHKITKRGQNVTFRCDPISEHNRLYWYRQTLGQGPEFLTYFQNEAQLEKSRLLSDRFSAERPKGSFSTLEIQRTEQGDSAMYLCASSLFGSPGAEAFFGQGTRLTVV.

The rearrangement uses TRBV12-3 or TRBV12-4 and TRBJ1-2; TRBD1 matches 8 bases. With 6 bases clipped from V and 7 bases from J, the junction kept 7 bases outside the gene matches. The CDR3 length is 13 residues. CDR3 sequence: CASSVGQALGYTF. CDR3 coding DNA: TGTGCCAGCAGCGTGGGACAGGCGCTTGGCTACACCTTC.

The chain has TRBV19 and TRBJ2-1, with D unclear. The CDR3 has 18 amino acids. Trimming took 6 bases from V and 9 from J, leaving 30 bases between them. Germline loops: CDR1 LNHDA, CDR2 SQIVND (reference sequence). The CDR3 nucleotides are TGTGCCAGTAGCTCCCCCCCGGGCAGGACGGTTGATCGTGGTGAGCAGTTCTTC. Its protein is CASSSPPGRTVDRGEQFF.

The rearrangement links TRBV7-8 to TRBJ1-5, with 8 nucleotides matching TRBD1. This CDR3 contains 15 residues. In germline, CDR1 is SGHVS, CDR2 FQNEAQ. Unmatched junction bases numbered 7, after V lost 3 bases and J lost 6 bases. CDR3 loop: CASSFGTGRSQPQHF. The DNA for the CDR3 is TGTGCCAGCAGCTTCGGGACAGGCCGGTCTCAGCCCCAGCATTTT.

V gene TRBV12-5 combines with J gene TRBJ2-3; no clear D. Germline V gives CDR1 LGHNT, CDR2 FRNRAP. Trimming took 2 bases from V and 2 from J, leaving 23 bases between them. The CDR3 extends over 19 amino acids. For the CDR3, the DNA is TGTGCTAGTGGTTTGTACGGGCGCCGAATTTTACCTTCCACAGATACGCAGTATTTT. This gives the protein CASGLYGRRILPSTDTQYF.

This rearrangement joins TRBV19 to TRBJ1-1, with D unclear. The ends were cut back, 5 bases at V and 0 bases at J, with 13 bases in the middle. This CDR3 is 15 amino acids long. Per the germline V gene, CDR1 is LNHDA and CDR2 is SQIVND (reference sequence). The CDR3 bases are TGTGCCAGTAGTCCCCGCGCAGATATGAACACTGAAGCTTTCTTT. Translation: CASSPRADMNTEAFF. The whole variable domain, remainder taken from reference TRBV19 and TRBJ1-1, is DGGITQSPKYLFRKEGQNVTLSCEQNLNHDAMYWYRQDPGQGLRLIYYSQIVNDFQKGDIAEGYSVSREKKESFPLTVTSAQKNPTAFYLCASSPRADMNTEAFFGQGTRLTVV.

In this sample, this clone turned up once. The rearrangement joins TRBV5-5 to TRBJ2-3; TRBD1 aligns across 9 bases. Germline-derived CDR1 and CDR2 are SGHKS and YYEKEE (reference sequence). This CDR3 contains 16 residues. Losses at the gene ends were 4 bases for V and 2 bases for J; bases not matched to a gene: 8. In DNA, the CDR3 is TGTGCCAGCAGCCCTGGGGGACAGGGTCCCACAGATACGCAGTATTTT. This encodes CASSPGGQGPTDTQYF.